These T cell receptor beta chains were read from a single sample in a study of T cells in Graves' hyperthyroidism and ophthalmopathy. TCRdb analysed the multiplex PCR reads with MiXCR anew, one entry per CDR3 protein. There are some 800,000 distinct CDR3 sequences in the sample; more than 30% occur only once, and approximately 10% lies in the top ten. Source material: blood. These receptor sequences come from a man younger than 30 with Graves' hyperthyroidism. CDR3s include the opening cysteine and the closing phenylalanine or tryptophan. Fields, in order: CDR3 protein, CDR3 DNA, J gene, V gene, D gene, clone size. A D gene is named only where the DNA matches it firmly. The size of a clone is reported for some rows only, either as once, few or many, or as a class for expanded clones.

CDR3aa: CASSVPDRGNQPQHF
CDR3nt: TGTGCCAGCAGTGTTCCAGATAGAGGCAATCAGCCCCAGCATTTT
j_gene: TRBJ1-5
v_gene: TRBV15
d_gene: .
abundance: .

CDR3aa: CASRDRSSDYGYTF
CDR3nt: TGTGCCAGCAGGGACAGGAGCTCGGACTATGGCTACACCTTC
j_gene: TRBJ1-2
v_gene: TRBV6-4
d_gene: TRBD1
abundance: .

CDR3aa: CASSLSQGDEQYF
CDR3nt: TGTGCCAGCAGTTTATCGCAGGGAGACGAGCAGTACTTC
j_gene: TRBJ2-7
v_gene: TRBV12-3/TRBV12-4
d_gene: .
abundance: many

CDR3aa: CASSIATGGIYEQYF
CDR3nt: TGTGCCAGTAGTATTGCTACAGGTGGAATCTACGAGCAGTACTTC
j_gene: TRBJ2-7
v_gene: TRBV19
d_gene: .
abundance: .

CDR3aa: CASNPRTGGPYEQYF
CDR3nt: TGTGCCAGTAACCCCAGGACAGGGGGCCCTTACGAGCAGTACTTC
j_gene: TRBJ2-7
v_gene: TRBV19
d_gene: TRBD1
abundance: .

CDR3aa: CASALTGGIGTQYF
CDR3nt: TGTGCCAGTGCTCTTACAGGGGGCATCGGGACCCAGTACTTC
j_gene: TRBJ2-5
v_gene: TRBV28
d_gene: TRBD1
abundance: .

CDR3aa: CSVRGTSMNTEAFF
CDR3nt: TGCAGCGTTAGGGGGACGTCAATGAACACTGAAGCTTTCTTT
j_gene: TRBJ1-1
v_gene: TRBV29-1
d_gene: .
abundance: many

CDR3aa: CAWTLSEDQPQHF
CDR3nt: TGTGCCTGGACTCTATCGGAGGATCAGCCCCAGCATTTT
j_gene: TRBJ1-5
v_gene: TRBV19
d_gene: .
abundance: .

CDR3aa: CASSGLASNQPQHF
CDR3nt: TGTGCCAGCAGCGGCCTGGCCAGCAATCAGCCCCAGCATTTT
j_gene: TRBJ1-5
v_gene: TRBV5-5
d_gene: .
abundance: few

CDR3aa: CAISGLGTRHPDTQYF
CDR3nt: TGTGCCATCAGTGGCCTAGGGACTAGACATCCAGATACGCAGTATTTT
j_gene: TRBJ2-3
v_gene: TRBV10-3
d_gene: TRBD2
abundance: .

CDR3aa: CASSSVPGTNEKLFF
CDR3nt: TGTGCCAGCAGCTCCGTGCCGGGGACTAATGAAAAACTGTTTTTT
j_gene: TRBJ1-4
v_gene: TRBV11-2
d_gene: .
abundance: .

CDR3aa: CSARGTSGSSVYEQYF
CDR3nt: TGCAGTGCTCGAGGGACTAGCGGGAGTTCAGTCTACGAGCAGTACTTC
j_gene: TRBJ2-7
v_gene: TRBV20-1
d_gene: TRBD2
abundance: .

CDR3aa: CSAGGGFGETQYF
CDR3nt: TGCAGTGCTGGCGGGGGGTTCGGAGAGACCCAGTACTTC
j_gene: TRBJ2-5
v_gene: TRBV20-1
d_gene: TRBD2
abundance: many

CDR3aa: CASSVGGPAGANVLTF
CDR3nt: TGTGCCAGCAGCGTAGGAGGACCGGCTGGGGCCAACGTCCTGACTTTC
j_gene: TRBJ2-6
v_gene: TRBV9
d_gene: .
abundance: many

CDR3aa: CASSQLQGGGTEAFF
CDR3nt: TGCGCCAGCAGCCAGCTACAGGGTGGTGGCACTGAAGCTTTCTTT
j_gene: TRBJ1-1
v_gene: TRBV4-1
d_gene: .
abundance: few

CDR3aa: CASGTPSYEQYF
CDR3nt: TGTGCCAGTGGGACACCTAGCTACGAGCAGTACTTC
j_gene: TRBJ2-7
v_gene: TRBV10-3
d_gene: .
abundance: .

CDR3aa: CASSQDRVNTEAFF
CDR3nt: TGTGCCAGCAGTCAGGACAGAGTTAACACTGAAGCTTTCTTT
j_gene: TRBJ1-1
v_gene: TRBV4-1
d_gene: .
abundance: many

CDR3aa: CASSVARASEAFF
CDR3nt: TGTGCCAGCAGCGTAGCTAGGGCCTCTGAAGCTTTCTTT
j_gene: TRBJ1-1
v_gene: TRBV9
d_gene: .
abundance: many

CDR3aa: CASTGQGNTGELFF
CDR3nt: TGTGCCAGCACCGGACAGGGGAACACCGGGGAGCTGTTTTTT
j_gene: TRBJ2-2
v_gene: TRBV2
d_gene: TRBD1
abundance: many

CDR3aa: CASGDLGNEKLFF
CDR3nt: TGTGCCAGCGGGGACCTCGGAAATGAAAAACTGTTTTTT
j_gene: TRBJ1-4
v_gene: TRBV27
d_gene: .
abundance: .

CDR3aa: CASTLDGGTSSYEQYF
CDR3nt: TGCGCCAGCACTCTCGACGGAGGAACGAGCTCCTACGAGCAGTACTTC
j_gene: TRBJ2-7
v_gene: TRBV5-1
d_gene: .
abundance: .

CDR3aa: CASKAGGTWSGANVLTF
CDR3nt: TGTGCCAGCAAAGCAGGGGGGACTTGGAGTGGGGCCAACGTCCTGACTTTC
j_gene: TRBJ2-6
v_gene: TRBV12-3/TRBV12-4
d_gene: .
abundance: few

CDR3aa: CASSRTGRKTQYF
CDR3nt: TGCGCCAGCAGCCGGACAGGGAGAAAGACCCAGTACTTC
j_gene: TRBJ2-5
v_gene: TRBV7-9
d_gene: TRBD1
abundance: .

CDR3aa: CASYSGTGFYEQYF
CDR3nt: TGTGCCAGCTACTCCGGGACAGGGTTCTACGAGCAGTACTTC
j_gene: TRBJ2-7
v_gene: TRBV7-3
d_gene: TRBD1
abundance: .

CDR3aa: CASRRGQNSNQPQHF
CDR3nt: TGTGCCAGTAGACGGGGACAGAATAGCAATCAGCCCCAGCATTTT
j_gene: TRBJ1-5
v_gene: TRBV19
d_gene: TRBD1
abundance: .

CDR3aa: CASTIRGMGELFF
CDR3nt: TGTGCCAGTACCATCCGGGGGATGGGGGAGCTGTTTTTT
j_gene: TRBJ2-2
v_gene: TRBV19
d_gene: .
abundance: few

CDR3aa: CAWGRGTNTEAFF
CDR3nt: TGTGCCTGGGGTCGGGGTACTAACACTGAAGCTTTCTTT
j_gene: TRBJ1-1
v_gene: TRBV19
d_gene: .
abundance: few

CDR3aa: CASSYIRPWGQDGYTF
CDR3nt: TGTGCCAGCAGTTATATTAGGCCTTGGGGTCAAGATGGCTACACCTTC
j_gene: TRBJ1-2
v_gene: TRBV6-5
d_gene: .
abundance: few

CDR3aa: CASSLARNKGEKLFF
CDR3nt: TGTGCCAGCAGCTTAGCGAGGAACAAAGGGGAAAAACTGTTTTTT
j_gene: TRBJ1-4
v_gene: TRBV7-8
d_gene: .
abundance: .

CDR3aa: CASSVPLEEAGNTIYF
CDR3nt: TGTGCCAGCAGCGTCCCGTTGGAAGAGGCTGGAAACACCATATATTTT
j_gene: TRBJ1-3
v_gene: TRBV7-9
d_gene: .
abundance: .

CDR3aa: CASSQGEGLAGQETQYF
CDR3nt: TGTGCCAGCAGCCAAGGGGAGGGACTAGCGGGTCAAGAGACCCAGTACTTC
j_gene: TRBJ2-5
v_gene: TRBV3-1
d_gene: TRBD2
abundance: few

CDR3aa: CSVEAGQGDGAFF
CDR3nt: TGCAGCGTTGAAGCCGGACAGGGCGATGGAGCTTTCTTT
j_gene: TRBJ1-1
v_gene: TRBV29-1
d_gene: TRBD1
abundance: once